This T cell receptor beta chain appears in the sequencing data of a study of metastatic and nonmetastatic thyroid tumors. Study context: The comparison covered peripheral blood and tumor or nodule tissue in malignant and benign thyroid patients. The study, taken as a whole, reports: It was reportedly found that TCR beta diversity was significantly higher in malignant thyroid tumors than in benign nodules, a difference seen in both blood and tumor samples.

CDR3 length: 15 amino acids. Germline V gene sequence: CDR1 SGHVS, CDR2 FQNEAQ. MiXCR re-clonotyped the PCR reads for TCRdb. The sample contains 6,000 or so clones, less than 30% of which appear only once. This clone has just a few counts. Its target is unknown. A junction end diverges from the germline sequence, so it may reflect a read error. Thyroid surgery was preceded by no treatment in any patient. This TCR was sampled from a female donor with papillary thyroid cancer or a benign thyroid nodule (not recorded which). Some clones in this sample may be carry-over from other donors' samples. The sequenced material came from adjacent normal tissue. V gene TRBV7-8 combines with J gene TRBJ1-3, with D maybe TRBD1 (5 bases). In DNA form, the CDR3 reads TGTGCCAGCAGATTAGGATGGGGGGCTGGAAACACCATATATTTT. Its protein is CASRLGWGAGNTIYF.